The 24 T cell receptor beta chains below were found in one sample sequenced in a study of T-cell reconstitution after alpha-beta-depleted transplantation in children. The TCRbeta library was prepared with unique molecular identifiers. TCRdb recomputed calls from the PCR reads with MiXCR, one row per CDR3 protein. The sample consists of over 150,000 distinct CDR3 sequences, approximately 10% of them appearing once. Sequencing was performed on PBMCs, taken before TCRalphabeta/CD19-depleted stem cell transplant. Receptors were obtained from a boy younger than 10 with acute myeloid leukemia, due to receive a stem cell transplant.

In this sample, this clonotype turned up many times. V usage is TRBV5-6 and J usage is TRBJ1-1, with 8 bases fitting TRBD1. V lost 0 bases and J lost 2; bases outside the gene matches: 6. The CDR3 loop spans 16 amino acids. CDR1 and CDR2 from the germline V gene are SGHDT and YYEEEE. In nucleotides, the CDR3 is TGTGCCAGCAGCTTGGCCTCAGGGGGCTCTAACACTGAAGCTTTCTTT. Translating it yields CASSLASGGSNTEAFF.

The sample holds many counts of this clonotype. J is TRBJ2-7 and V is TRBV5-1; D is ambiguous. Germline V CDR1 and CDR2: SGHRS, YFSETQ. The CDR3 runs 12 residues. Trimming left V 0 bases short and J 6 bases short, with 7 bases between. CDR3 sequence (DNA): TGCGCCAGCAGCTTGGAGGTGGGCGAGCAGTACTTC. It yields the protein CASSLEVGEQYF.

This clonotype was detected ten times or more. CDR3 residues: CATSGGGNSGANVLTF. The CDR3 nucleotides are TGTGCCACCAGCGGCGGGGGGAACTCTGGGGCCAACGTCCTGACTTTC. V usage is TRBV15 and J usage is TRBJ2-6; 8 positions agree with TRBD2. The germline V gene encodes CDR1 LNHNV and CDR2 YYDKDF (reference sequence). This CDR3 is built from 16 residues. With 5 bases clipped from V and 0 bases from J, the junction kept 3 bases outside the gene matches.

In this sample, this clonotype turned up many times. This chain links TRBV12-3 or TRBV12-4 with TRBJ2-1, with D perhaps TRBD2 (6 bases). Trimming pared 3 bases from V and 5 bases from J, leaving 11 bases between. The CDR3 runs 14 residues. Here the CDR3 DNA reads TGTGCCAGCAGTTTTACTACTAGCAACAATGAGCAGTTCTTC. This translates into CASSFTTSNNEQFF.

This clonotype has at least ten counts. The gene calls are TRBV7-9 and TRBJ2-1; D possibly corresponds to TRBD1 (6 bases). V dropped 5 bases and J dropped 8 bases, with 16 bases sitting between them. Germline lookup yields CDR1 SEHNR and CDR2 FQNEAQ (reference sequence). This CDR3 has 14 residues. CDR3 bases: TGTGCCAGCAGCCCGCGAAAAGAGGGGGATGAGCAGTTCTTC. This encodes CASSPRKEGDEQFF.

Ten or more counts support this clonotype. This chain's CDR3 is CASSLDAPRQEEGAFF. CDR3 bases: TGTGCCAGCAGCTTAGATGCCCCCCGGCAGGAGGAAGGGGCTTTCTTT. The chain carries TRBV13 and TRBJ1-1; D remains unclear. This CDR3 has 16 residues. V dropped 1 base and J dropped 11 bases, with 23 bases sitting between them. CDR1 PRHDT and CDR2 FYEKMQ come from the germline V gene (reference sequence).

This clonotype was seen repeatedly, ten times or more. The gene calls are TRBV29-1 and TRBJ2-5; D is perhaps TRBD2 (6 bases). The CDR3 totals 10 residues. Germline assignment: CDR1 SQVTM and CDR2 ANQGSEA. As DNA, the CDR3 is TGCAGGACTAGCCAAGAGACCCAGTACTTC. Translating it yields CRTSQETQYF.

V usage is TRBV28 and J usage is TRBJ2-5, with 8 bases fitting TRBD1. With 5 bases clipped from V and 4 bases from J, the junction kept 9 bases outside the gene matches. Germline V lookup: CDR1 MDHEN, CDR2 SYDVKM. This CDR3 is 15 amino acids long. The CDR3 nucleotides are TGTGCCAGCAGTCGACCGGACAGGGTTACAGAGACCCAGTACTTC. Translated, it gives CASSRPDRVTETQYF.

This clonotype came up many times. The CDR3 region is CASSPRGGDGYTF. DNA for the CDR3: TGTGCCAGCAGCCCGAGGGGAGGCGATGGCTACACCTTC. The chain couples TRBV14 to TRBJ1-2, with D perhaps matching TRBD1 (5 bases). Between the trimmed V and J ends, which lost 4 bases and 6 bases, there was a span of 12 bases. The CDR3 has 13 amino acids. The germline V gene encodes CDR1 SGHDN and CDR2 FVKESK.

This clonotype appeared a few times. The V gene is TRBV20-1, the J gene TRBJ2-7; TRBD2 matches 10 bases. The CDR3 is 16 residues long. After removal of 0 bases from V and 3 bases from J, the junction contained 8 bases not matched to a gene. Germline V lookup: CDR1 DFQATT, CDR2 SNEGSKA (reference sequence). The CDR3 loop is CSARDVLAGGYYEQYV. The CDR3 bases are TGCAGTGCTAGAGACGTTTTAGCGGGGGGCTACTACGAGCAGTACGTC.

This clonotype was seen many times. V usage is TRBV20-1 and J usage is TRBJ1-2, with D unclear. In germline, CDR1 is DFQATT, CDR2 SNEGSKA (reference sequence). The CDR3 has 14 residues. V lost 0 bases and J 4 bases, leaving 12 bases between the germline ends. The CDR3 spells CSARDLRISYGYTF. DNA of the CDR3: TGCAGTGCTAGAGATCTTAGGATTAGCTATGGCTACACCTTC.

This clonotype appeared many times. This rearrangement joins TRBV28 to TRBJ1-1; 8 nucleotides align to TRBD1. Germline CDR1 MDHEN, CDR2 SYDVKM. There are 18 residues in the CDR3. V gave up 7 bases and J gave up 1 base; unmatched junction bases: 17. The CDR3 nucleotides read TGTGCCAGCACACCAACCGGGGGGACAGGAAAATCGAACACTGAAGCTTTCTTT. Its protein product is CASTPTGGTGKSNTEAFF.

The chain couples TRBV19 to TRBJ1-1; D uncertain. V lost 3 bases, J lost 5 bases, and 10 bases lay in between. The germline V gene has CDR1 LNHDA and CDR2 SQIVND (reference sequence). The CDR3 is 13 amino acids. The CDR3 nucleotides are TGTGCCAGTAGTATCCAGTATGGGACTGAAGCTTTCTTT. It codes for CASSIQYGTEAFF.

As to this clonotype: This sequence may be a read error, since a much larger clone differs from it by one base. The chain links TRBV12-3 or TRBV12-4 to TRBJ1-2; D remains ambiguous. The CDR3 consists of 13 residues. The CDR3 loop reads CASSFFGNCGYTF. DNA for the CDR3: TGTGCCAGCAGTTTCTTCGGGAACTGTGGCTACACCTTC.

There are many counts of this clonotype. The V gene is TRBV20-1, the J gene TRBJ2-1, with 10 bases fitting TRBD2. Germline CDR1 and CDR2: DFQATT and SNEGSKA (reference sequence). The CDR3 contains 15 residues. Trimming at V came to 1 base and at J to 5 bases, leaving 5 bases not matched to a gene. The CDR3 loop is CSARVGTSADNEQFF. CDR3 nucleotides: TGCAGTGCTAGAGTAGGGACTAGCGCGGACAATGAGCAGTTCTTC.

This clonotype showed up many times. The rearrangement uses TRBV5-1 and TRBJ2-5; no reliable D call. The CDR3 has 9 amino acids. V dropped 5 bases and J dropped 4 bases, with 0 bases sitting between them. Germline values: CDR1 SGHRS, CDR2 YFSETQ. This chain's CDR3 is CASRETQYF. CDR3 sequence (DNA): TGCGCCAGCAGAGAGACCCAGTACTTC.

V usage is TRBV2 and J usage is TRBJ2-7; TRBD2 matches at 8 bases. Germline CDR1 SNHLY, CDR2 FYNNEI. V gave up 10 bases and J gave up 5 bases; unmatched junction bases: 10. This CDR3 has 13 residues. CDR3 DNA: TGTGCCACCAACACAGCGGGGGAGAACGAGCAGTACGTC. This gives the protein CATNTAGENEQYV.

Many counts were recorded for this clonotype. The chain links TRBV20-1 to TRBJ1-2; D perhaps matches TRBD1 (6 bases). Germline V lookup: CDR1 DFQATT, CDR2 SNEGSKA (reference sequence). Trimming removed 0 bases from V and 0 bases from J, with 14 bases in between. CDR3 length equals 16 residues. CDR3 in amino acids: CSAREPGTLANYGYTF. The CDR3, as DNA: TGCAGTGCTAGAGAACCTGGGACATTAGCTAACTATGGCTACACCTTC.

This clonotype has a count of ten or more. The chain uses TRBV6-5 and TRBJ2-7, with D unclear. The CDR3 contains 15 residues. Trimming stripped 0 bases from V and 0 bases from J, with 9 bases between. Germline CDR1 and CDR2: MNHEY and SVGAGI. The CDR3 is CASSYSAQNSYEQYF. The CDR3 nucleotides are TGTGCCAGCAGTTACTCGGCTCAGAACTCCTACGAGCAGTACTTC.

Comments on this clonotype: One end of the junction is discordant with germline, which a read error may explain. This chain joins TRBV14 and TRBJ2-1; D might be TRBD1 (6 bases). This CDR3 contains 15 residues. Germline assignment: CDR1 SGHDN and CDR2 FVKESK. The DNA for the CDR3 is TGTGACAGCAGCCCCCTGGGGGCCTCCTACAATGAGCAGTTCTTC. Residues: CDSSPLGASYNEQFF. Full variable domain (outside the CDR3, taken from reference TRBV14 and TRBJ2-1): EAGVTQFPSHSVIEKGQTVTLRCDPISGHDNLYWYRRVMGKEIKFLLHFVKESKQDESGMPNNRFLAERTGGTYSTLKVQPAELEDSGVYFCDSSPLGASYNEQFFGPGTRLTVL.

About this clonotype itself: This CDR3 is missing its conserved last phenylalanine or tryptophan, likely due to a read error. CDR3 sequence reads: CASSPLRGPTDAQYI. CDR3 bases: TGTGCCAGCAGCCCCCTGCGGGGGCCCACAGATGCGCAGTATATT. The J gene is TRBJ2-3, the V gene TRBV4-2; a possible D gene is TRBD2 (7 bases). In germline, CDR1 is LGHNA, CDR2 YNFKEQ. The CDR3 runs 15 residues.

This clonotype was seen at least ten times. The chain links TRBV3-1 to TRBJ2-6; D may be TRBD1 or TRBD2 (5 bases each). This CDR3 is 17 amino acids long. Germline V gene sequence: CDR1 LGHDT, CDR2 YNNKEL (reference sequence). V was pared by 4 bases and J by 0 bases, with 13 bases between. In DNA form, the CDR3 reads TGTGCCAGCAGCCTCCGGGACGCGATCTCTGGGGCCAACGTCCTGACTTTC. This gives the protein CASSLRDAISGANVLTF.

This clonotype was counted ten times or more. As DNA, the CDR3 is TGTGCCAGCAGTTCGGGACAGGCGGGCAATCAGCCCCAGCATTTT. Translated, it gives CASSSGQAGNQPQHF. This rearrangement joins TRBV6-5 to TRBJ1-5, with 8 bases aligning to TRBD1. This CDR3 has 15 amino acids. Germline V lookup: CDR1 MNHEY, CDR2 SVGAGI. After removal of 4 bases from V and 2 bases from J, the junction contained 4 bases not matched to a gene.

This clonotype appeared many times. The J gene is TRBJ2-5, the V gene TRBV12-3 or TRBV12-4; tentatively, D is TRBD2 (5 bases). The CDR3 is 13 residues long. V lost 3 bases and J lost 6, with 11 bases in between. Written as DNA, the CDR3 is TGTGCCAGCAGTTTCGCGGGTCCCCAGACCCAGTACTTC. This sequence encodes CASSFAGPQTQYF.